This entry lists 21 T cell receptor beta chains sequenced from one sample in a study of blood T cell repertoires in COVID-19. The repertoire was sequenced with immunoSEQ multiplex PCR; TCRdb's copy has only in-frame clones and lacks some. The sample carries fewer than 200,000 clones, around 85% recorded once. The sequencing sample was made of peripheral blood. All receptors come from a woman older than 75 with acute or convalescent COVID-19.

The chain uses TRBV12-3 or TRBV12-4 and TRBJ1-6, with TRBD1 identical over 9 bases. V shed 6 bases and J 13 bases; nucleotides not matched to a gene: 7. The CDR3 totals 13 residues. The CDR3 reads CASRRDRASPLHF. Here the CDR3 DNA reads TGTGCCAGCAGAAGGGACAGGGCCTCGCCCCTCCACTTT.

This clone was recorded only once. The CDR3 loop is CASSLSGRLRSYNEQFF. The CDR3 DNA is TGCGCCAGCAGCCTTAGCGGGAGGTTACGCTCCTACAATGAGCAGTTCTTC. This chain uses TRBV5-1 with TRBJ2-1; TRBD2 agrees at 10 bases. Losses at the gene ends were 4 bases for V and 0 bases for J; bases not matched to a gene: 7. From germline, CDR1 is SGHRS and CDR2 YFSETQ. The CDR3 has 17 amino acids.

The J gene is TRBJ2-7, the V gene TRBV5-1; 9 bases match TRBD1. The CDR3 is made up of 15 amino acids. Germline V gene lookup returns CDR1 SGHRS and CDR2 YFSETQ. J lost 4 bases, V lost 4 bases, and 9 bases had no gene match. DNA for the CDR3: TGCGCCAGCAGCCCGGGACAGGGCAACAGGTACGAGCAGTACTTC. Its protein product is CASSPGQGNRYEQYF.

This clone came up a few times. This chain connects TRBV9 to TRBJ2-7, with a tentative D call TRBD1 (6 bases). This CDR3 is built from 15 residues. From germline, CDR1 is SGDLS and CDR2 YYNGEE. The V end was cut by 4 bases, the J end by 0 bases, with 14 bases between. For the CDR3, the DNA is TGTGCCAGCAGCCCCCTCCAGGACAGCTCCTACGAGCAGTACTTC. Translated: CASSPLQDSSYEQYF. The variable domain in full, completed from reference TRBV9 and TRBJ2-7, reads DSGVTQTPKHLITATGQRVTLRCSPRSGDLSVYWYQQSLDQGLQFLIQYYNGEERAKGNILERFSAQQFPDLHSELNLSSLELGDSALYFCASSPLQDSSYEQYFGPGTRLTVT.

This clone was detected once. This may arise from a read error, as a much more abundant clone is one base away. This chain joins TRBV12-3 or TRBV12-4 and TRBJ1-5, with 8 positions matching TRBD1. Unmatched junction bases numbered 0, after V lost 4 bases and J lost 4 bases. This CDR3 spans 13 amino acids. CDR3 sequence: CASSWDRNQPQHF. In DNA form, the CDR3 reads TGTGCCAGCAGTTGGGACAGGAATCAGCCCCAGCATTTT.

V and J are TRBV29-1 and TRBJ2-2, with TRBD1 matching 9 bases. The CDR3 sequence is 13 residues long. Trimming at V came to 7 bases and at J to 3 bases, leaving 3 bases not matched to a gene. Germline-derived CDR1 and CDR2 are SQVTM and ANQGSEA. In DNA form, the CDR3 reads TGCAGCGCTGACAGGGGGTACACCGGGGAGCTGTTTTTT. Its translation: CSADRGYTGELFF.

This chain connects TRBV6-5 to TRBJ2-1; D is undetermined. The CDR3 has 14 residues. Germline V gives CDR1 MNHEY, CDR2 SVGAGI. Trimming left V 6 bases short and J 0 bases short, with 9 bases between. The CDR3 nucleotides read TGTGCCAGCAGCCCGGAGCTCTCCTACAATGAGCAGTTCTTC. Translated: CASSPELSYNEQFF.

The chain carries TRBV15 and TRBJ1-2; no definite D call. CDR3 length: 15 residues. Germline CDR1 is LNHNV and CDR2 is YYDKDF (reference sequence). V lost 4 bases and J 7 bases, leaving 19 bases between the germline ends. CDR3 amino acids: CATSTLRGIQGGYTF. In nucleotides, the CDR3 is TGTGCCACCAGCACCCTCAGAGGAATACAAGGTGGCTACACCTTC.

This clone came up a few times. The chain has TRBV30 and TRBJ1-5, with D unclear. Germline CDR1 is GTSNPN and CDR2 is SVGIG (reference sequence). V dropped 0 bases and J dropped 2 bases, with 11 bases sitting between them. This CDR3 spans 15 amino acids. As DNA, the CDR3 is TGTGCCTGGAGTGTAGGAGGGTCGGGCAATCAGCCCCAGCATTTT. It yields the protein CAWSVGGSGNQPQHF. The whole variable domain, filled in from reference TRBV30 and TRBJ1-5, reads SQTIHQWPATLVQPVGSPLSLECTVEGTSNPNLYWYRQAAGRGLQLLFYSVGIGQISSEVPQNLSASRPQDRQFILSSKKLLLSDSGFYLCAWSVGGSGNQPQHFGDGTRLSIL.

This chain links TRBV2 with TRBJ1-3; 7 bases line up with TRBD1. The CDR3 is 14 amino acids. Germline-derived CDR1 and CDR2 are SNHLY and FYNNEI. The J segment lost 2 bases and the V segment lost 6 bases, leaving 4 bases of the junction unmatched. In DNA form, the CDR3 reads TGTGCCAGCAGCCCCGGGACAGCTGGAAACACCATATATTTT. The encoded protein is CASSPGTAGNTIYF.

The chain employs TRBV18 and TRBJ1-1, with D possibly matching TRBD1 (6 bases). Trimming cost V 2 bases and J 5 bases, with 21 bases left between them. The CDR3 sequence is 17 residues long. Germline loops: CDR1 KGHSH, CDR2 LQKENI. Here the CDR3 DNA reads TGTGCCAGCTCACCAGAGGGCAGGGGAGTTTGGGGGACTGAAGCTTTCTTT. Translated, it gives CASSPEGRGVWGTEAFF.

The V call is TRBV5-4, the J call TRBJ2-2; no firm D call. CDR3 size: 16 residues. Germline CDR1 reads SGHNT; CDR2 reads YYREEE (reference sequence). V lost 0 bases and J 0 bases, leaving 9 bases between the germline ends. In nucleotides, the CDR3 is TGTGCCAGCAGCTTGGACAGCAGATCGAACACCGGGGAGCTGTTTTTT. It codes for CASSLDSRSNTGELFF.

V usage is TRBV9 and J usage is TRBJ1-1; D perhaps matches TRBD1 (5 bases). V lost 0 bases and J lost 4, with 10 bases in between. The CDR3 loop spans 14 amino acids. Germline CDR1 SGDLS, CDR2 YYNGEE. The CDR3 protein is CASSVVLGGTEAFF. CDR3 in DNA: TGTGCCAGCAGCGTAGTTCTGGGGGGCACTGAAGCTTTCTTT.

This chain uses TRBV6-5 with TRBJ2-7, with TRBD1 as a possible D gene (6 bases). The CDR3 is 14 residues long. V was shortened by 2 bases and J by 3 bases, with 11 bases between the two germline ends. From germline, CDR1 is MNHEY and CDR2 SVGAGI. The CDR3 DNA follows: TGTGCCAGCAGTTACGTTCAGGGGATCTACGAGCAGTACTTC. Translation gives CASSYVQGIYEQYF.

The chain combines TRBV25-1 with TRBJ1-1; D is possibly TRBD1 (6 bases). Trimming removed 1 base at V and 5 bases at J, with 14 bases between. This CDR3 is 15 amino acids long. Germline CDR1 reads MGHDK; CDR2 reads SYGVNS. The CDR3 DNA reads as TGTGCCAGCAGTGAATCCGGGGGGCGCGGAACTGAAGCTTTCTTT. Its protein is CASSESGGRGTEAFF.

V is TRBV6-2 or TRBV6-3 and J is TRBJ1-1; no definite D call. The CDR3 loop spans 12 amino acids. The V end lost 6 bases, the J end lost 11 bases, and 16 bases lay between the germline ends. Germline lookup yields CDR1 MNHEY and CDR2 SVGEGT. The CDR3 DNA is TGTGCCAGCAGCCCATATCCCCACCGGGCTTTCTTT. Translated, it gives CASSPYPHRAFF.

The V gene is TRBV19, the J gene TRBJ2-5; 8 nucleotides match TRBD2. In germline, CDR1 is LNHDA, CDR2 SQIVND (reference sequence). The trim removed 4 bases at V and 5 bases at J, leaving 6 bases unmatched. This CDR3 has 14 residues. CDR3 coding DNA: TGTGCCAGTAGTACTCCGGGACTAGGGGAGACCCAGTACTTC. As protein: CASSTPGLGETQYF. The full variable domain, its missing parts supplied by reference TRBV19 and TRBJ2-5, is DGGITQSPKYLFRKEGQNVTLSCEQNLNHDAMYWYRQDPGQGLRLIYYSQIVNDFQKGDIAEGYSVSREKKESFPLTVTSAQKNPTAFYLCASSTPGLGETQYFGPGTRLLVL.

The V call is TRBV19, the J call TRBJ2-2; D perhaps matches TRBD1 (6 bases). The CDR3 totals 12 residues. V was clipped by 5 bases and J by 5 bases, with 6 bases between them. The germline V gene has CDR1 LNHDA and CDR2 SQIVND (reference sequence). The CDR3 protein is CASSQGTGELFF. In DNA, the CDR3 is TGTGCCAGTAGTCAGGGGACCGGGGAGCTGTTTTTT.

The table lists this clone with a few counts. The genes are TRBV30 and TRBJ2-7, with 7 nucleotides matching TRBD2. This CDR3 region has 14 residues. Germline V CDR1 and CDR2: GTSNPN, SVGIG (reference sequence). Unmatched junction bases numbered 9, after V lost 3 bases and J lost 4 bases. The DNA of the CDR3 is TGTGCCTGGAGAAGGTCCAGCGGGGAATACGAGCAGTACTTC. Its protein product is CAWRRSSGEYEQYF.

This sequence joins TRBV7-2 and TRBJ2-2; D not resolved. The CDR3 is made up of 14 amino acids. Germline CDR1 and CDR2: SGHTA and FQGNSA. The V end was cut by 5 bases, the J end by 4 bases, with 11 bases between. The CDR3 coding sequence is TGTGCCAGCAGCCCTGGGCCCCTCACCGGGGAGCTGTTTTTT. Protein: CASSPGPLTGELFF.

The J gene is TRBJ1-1, the V gene TRBV11-3, with unresolved D. V was clipped by 1 base and J by 5 bases, with 11 bases between them. CDR3 length: 14 residues. Germline CDR1 and CDR2: SGHNT and YENEEA. The CDR3, as DNA: TGTGCCAGCAGCTTAGCTCCATCGGGTACTGAAGCTTTCTTT. Its translation: CASSLAPSGTEAFF. Supplemented by reference TRBV11-3 and TRBJ1-1, the full variable domain reads EAGVVQSPRYKIIEKKQPVAFWCNPISGHNTLYWYLQNLGQGPELLIRYENEEAVDDSQLPKDRFSAERLKGVDSTLKIQPAELGDSAVYLCASSLAPSGTEAFFGQGTRLTVV.